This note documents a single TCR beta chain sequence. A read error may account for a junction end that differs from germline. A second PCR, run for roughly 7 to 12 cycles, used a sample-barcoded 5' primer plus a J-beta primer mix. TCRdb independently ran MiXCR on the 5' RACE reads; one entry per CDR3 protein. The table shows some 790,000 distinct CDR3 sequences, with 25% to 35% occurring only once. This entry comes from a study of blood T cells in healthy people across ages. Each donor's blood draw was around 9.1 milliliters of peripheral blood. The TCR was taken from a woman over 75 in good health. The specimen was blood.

The CDR3 DNA is TGTGCCGGCAGCTTAGTCGGTGCTGGGGGGACCCAGTACTTC. Amino acids: CAGSLVGAGGTQYF. The chain uses TRBV7-6 and TRBJ2-7, with D perhaps given as TRBD1 or TRBD2 (5 bases each). The J call could be wrong; TRBJ2-5 is a better fit for the DNA end. The CDR3 spans 14 residues. CDR1 is SGHVS, CDR2 FNYEAQ, per germline.